The entry below gives a single T cell receptor (beta chain) sequence along with its context. The sample originates from a study of blood T cell repertoires in COVID-19. The wider study: The United States, Italy and Spain supplied acute and convalescent COVID-19 samples. Sources were T cells, B-cell-depleted T cells, or PBMCs; the material itself was cDNA or gDNA.

The CDR3 extends over 16 amino acids. V dropped 1 base and J dropped 2 bases, with 12 bases sitting between them. Germline V lookup: CDR1 MGHRA, CDR2 YSYEKL. In the study's own analysis: Estimates of nucleated cell counts were drawn from the amplification of reference gene primers. Profiling relied on immunoSEQ multiplex PCR, and the TCRdb table lists in-frame clones only, not all of them. That table is the source of V, J and clone size, and D and trimming were worked out from the DNA. The sample carries about 310,000 clones, roughly 89% recorded once. Patients from Seattle were sampled longitudinally, starting during active infection.

V and J are TRBV4-1 and TRBJ2-1, with a weak D call TRBD1 (5 bases). Sample: peripheral blood. The clonotype comes from a woman in her forties with COVID-19, enrolled during active disease. The CDR3 coding sequence is TGCGCCAGCAGCCAAGGGGGCAGGGTAACCTACAATGAGCAGTTCTTC. It encodes CASSQGGRVTYNEQFF.